This is a list of T cell receptor beta chains from one sample in a study of blood T cell repertoires in COVID-19. Only in-frame clones appear in the TCRdb table, and some are missing; sequencing was by immunoSEQ multiplex PCR. The table shows 200,000 or so clones, with roughly 80% occurring only once. The sequencing input was peripheral blood. Receptor source: a woman aged 25 to 39 with acute or convalescent COVID-19. The CDR3 runs from the conserved cysteine through the conserved F or W. The D gene is left open where the match is weak. Not every row has a clone size; where given, it reads once, few, many or a size class.

TRBJ1-1,.,.,TRBV28,CASNTGNTEAFF,TGTGCCAGTAACACAGGGAACACTGAAGCTTTCTTT
TRBJ1-2,.,.,TRBV6-2/TRBV6-3,CASSNLAVLGGYTF,TGTGCCAGCAGCAATCTAGCGGTTCTAGGGGGCTACACCTTC
TRBJ1-6,.,TRBD1,TRBV11-2,CASSLAGQGYSYNSPLHF,TGTGCCAGCAGCTTAGCTGGACAGGGCTACTCCTATAATTCACCCCTCCACTTT
TRBJ1-1,once,.,TRBV28,CASSLFDRNTEAFF,TGTGCCAGCAGTTTATTCGACAGGAACACTGAAGCTTTCTTT
TRBJ1-2,.,.,TRBV2,CASSGQGTDGYTF,TGTGCCAGCAGTGGCCAGGGGACGGATGGCTACACCTTC
TRBJ2-7,once,TRBD2,TRBV29-1,CSVDQPGLAGGYEQYF,TGCAGCGTTGACCAGCCTGGACTAGCGGGAGGCTACGAGCAGTACTTC
TRBJ1-2,.,.,TRBV3-1/TRBV3-2,CASSQEGAGTNYGYTF,TGTGCCAGCAGCCAAGAAGGGGCAGGAACTAACTATGGCTACACCTTC
TRBJ2-6,.,.,TRBV4-3,CASSQDPGAGANVLTF,TGCGCCAGCAGCCAAGACCCGGGGGCTGGGGCCAACGTCCTGACTTTC
TRBJ1-4,.,TRBD1,TRBV9,CASSVVGTGDEKLFF,TGTGCCAGCAGCGTAGTTGGGACAGGGGACGAAAAACTGTTTTTT
TRBJ2-2,.,.,TRBV6-5,CASSYSGRPTGELFF,TGTGCCAGCAGTTACTCAGGCAGGCCAACCGGGGAGCTGTTTTTT
TRBJ1-2,.,TRBD1,TRBV9,CASSVAGGRFGYTF,TGTGCCAGCAGCGTAGCAGGGGGACGCTTTGGCTACACCTTC
TRBJ2-3,.,.,TRBV11-1,CASSSSRTLSTDTQYF,TGTGCCAGCAGCTCATCAAGGACTTTAAGCACAGATACGCAGTATTTT
TRBJ2-7,.,.,TRBV27,CASSQALGEQYF,TGTGCCAGCAGTCAAGCCCTAGGCGAGCAGTACTTC
TRBJ1-4,.,.,TRBV19,CASSPNARVANEKLFF,TGTGCCAGTAGCCCCAACGCCAGGGTGGCTAATGAAAAACTGTTTTTT
TRBJ2-7,once,.,TRBV5-6,CASSTTGFIYEQYF,TGTGCCAGCAGCACAACAGGGTTCATCTACGAGCAGTACTTC
TRBJ2-3,.,TRBD2,TRBV7-2,CASSPLGSGRADTQYF,TGTGCCAGCAGCCCTCTGGGTAGCGGGAGAGCAGATACGCAGTATTTT
TRBJ1-2,.,TRBD1,TRBV9,CASSPGTGQDGYTF,TGTGCCAGCAGCCCTGGGACAGGGCAGGATGGCTACACCTTC
TRBJ2-1,.,TRBD2,TRBV28,CASSALGLREGPNEQFF,TGTGCCAGCAGTGCTCTAGGGTTGCGGGAGGGCCCCAATGAGCAGTTCTTC
TRBJ1-6,.,TRBD1,TRBV27,CASSGTGGNSPLHF,TGTGCCAGCTCCGGGACAGGGGGCAATTCACCCCTCCACTTT
TRBJ2-7,.,TRBD1,TRBV7-9,CASSPSGTGVSGQYF,TGTGCCAGCAGCCCCTCTGGGACAGGGGTGAGCGGGCAGTACTTC
TRBJ1-4,.,.,TRBV27,CASRQRNEKLFF,TGTGCCAGCCGACAGCGTAATGAAAAACTGTTTTTT
TRBJ1-1,few,TRBD1,TRBV10-1,CASTAGTANTEAFF,TGCGCCAGCACCGCCGGGACAGCGAACACTGAAGCTTTCTTT
TRBJ2-3,few,TRBD2,TRBV4-3,CASSQDRAGGPDTQYF,TGCGCCAGCAGCCAAGATCGAGCGGGGGGGCCAGATACGCAGTATTTT
TRBJ1-4,many,.,TRBV5-1,CASSLALWGVENEKLFF,TGCGCCAGCAGCTTGGCCTTGTGGGGGGTTGAAAATGAAAAACTGTTTTTT
TRBJ2-7,.,TRBD1,TRBV6-5,CASSPPGQIPYEQYF,TGTGCCAGCAGTCCGCCGGGACAGATTCCCTACGAGCAGTACTTC
TRBJ1-2,.,TRBD1,TRBV29-1,CSVEVQDRFEYGYTF,TGCAGCGTTGAAGTACAGGACAGGTTTGAGTATGGCTACACCTTC
TRBJ1-2,.,.,TRBV5-1,CASSLEGLSYGYTF,TGCGCCAGCAGCTTGGAGGGGCTTAGCTATGGCTACACCTTC
TRBJ2-3,.,.,TRBV7-9,CASSLAASTDTQYF,TGTGCCAGCAGCTTAGCAGCTAGCACAGATACGCAGTATTTT
TRBJ1-1,few,.,TRBV28,CASSAGALNTEAFF,TGTGCCAGCAGTGCAGGGGCCCTGAACACTGAAGCTTTCTTT
TRBJ2-3,.,TRBD1,TRBV27,CASSRTGIGDTQYF,TGTGCCAGCAGTAGGACAGGGATAGGAGATACGCAGTATTTT
TRBJ2-3,.,TRBD2,TRBV5-4,CASSLGTSGRAGTDTQYF,TGTGCCAGCAGCCTTGGGACTAGCGGGAGGGCCGGTACAGATACGCAGTATTTT
TRBJ1-5,.,.,TRBV6-6,CASSSRGYRHQPQHF,TGTGCCAGCAGTTCTCGGGGGTATCGTCATCAGCCCCAGCATTTT
TRBJ2-1,.,.,TRBV5-8,CASSLGTGYNEQFF,TGTGCCAGCAGCCTGGGCACGGGGTACAATGAGCAGTTCTTC
TRBJ1-4,.,.,TRBV4-2,CASSQVQGKSNEKLFF,TGTGCCAGCAGCCAAGTCCAGGGGAAATCGAATGAAAAACTGTTTTTT
TRBJ2-7,.,TRBD1,TRBV4-3,CASSQDTRSGQGRYEQYF,TGCGCCAGCAGCCAAGATACTAGGAGTGGACAGGGGAGGTACGAGCAGTACTTC
TRBJ2-7,.,.,TRBV2,CASSEEGPTKYRNEQYF,TGTGCCAGCAGTGAAGAGGGGCCCACAAAATATCGAAACGAGCAGTACTTC
TRBJ1-2,.,.,TRBV30,CAWSVQYGYTF,TGTGCCTGGAGTGTACAGTATGGCTACACCTTC
TRBJ1-4,.,.,TRBV19,CASSVRRNEKLFF,TGTGCCAGTAGTGTGCGCCGGAATGAAAAACTGTTTTTT
TRBJ2-7,.,.,TRBV27,CASGGADYEQYF,TGTGCCAGCGGCGGGGCAGACTACGAGCAGTACTTC
TRBJ2-2,.,.,TRBV4-2,CASSQVADNTGELFF,TGTGCCAGCAGCCAAGTGGCCGATAACACCGGGGAGCTGTTTTTT
TRBJ2-7,.,.,TRBV28,CASSIVASPGEQYF,TGTGCCAGCAGTATTGTCGCCTCCCCGGGCGAGCAGTACTTC
TRBJ2-3,.,.,TRBV13,CASSLAQDLTDTQYF,TGTGCCAGCAGCTTAGCCCAGGACTTAACAGATACGCAGTATTTT